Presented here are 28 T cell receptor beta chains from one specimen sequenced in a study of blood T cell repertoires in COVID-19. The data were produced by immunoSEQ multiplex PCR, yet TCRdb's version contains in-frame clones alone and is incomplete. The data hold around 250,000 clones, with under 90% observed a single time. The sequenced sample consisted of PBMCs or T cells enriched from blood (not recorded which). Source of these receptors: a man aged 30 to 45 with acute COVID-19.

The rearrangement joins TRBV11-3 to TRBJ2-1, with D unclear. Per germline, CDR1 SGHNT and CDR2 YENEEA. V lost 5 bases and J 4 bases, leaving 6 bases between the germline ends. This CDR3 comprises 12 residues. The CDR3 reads CASSLVYNEQFF. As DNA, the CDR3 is TGTGCCAGCAGCCTAGTATACAATGAGCAGTTCTTC.

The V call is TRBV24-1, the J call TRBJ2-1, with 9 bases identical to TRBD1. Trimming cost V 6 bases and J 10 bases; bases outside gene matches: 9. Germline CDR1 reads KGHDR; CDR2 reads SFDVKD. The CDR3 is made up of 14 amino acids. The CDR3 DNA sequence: TGTGCCACCAGTTTAGGGGACAGGGTTGGGGAGCAGTTCTTC. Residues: CATSLGDRVGEQFF.

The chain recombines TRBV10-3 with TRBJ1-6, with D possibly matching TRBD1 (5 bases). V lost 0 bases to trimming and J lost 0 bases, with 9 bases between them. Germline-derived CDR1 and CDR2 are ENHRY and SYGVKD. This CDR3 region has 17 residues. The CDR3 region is CAISESTASSYNSPLHF. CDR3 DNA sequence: TGTGCCATCAGTGAGTCGACAGCGAGCTCCTATAATTCACCCCTCCACTTT.

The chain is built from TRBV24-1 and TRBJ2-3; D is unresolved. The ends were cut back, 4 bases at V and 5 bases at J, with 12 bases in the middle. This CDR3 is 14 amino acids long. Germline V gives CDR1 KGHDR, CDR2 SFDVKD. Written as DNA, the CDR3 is TGTGCCACCAGTGACAACACCCCTGTAGATACGCAGTATTTT. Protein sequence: CATSDNTPVDTQYF.

CDR3 sequence (DNA): TGTGCCAGCAACGTCAACGCCAGGGACACTGAAGCTTTCTTT. Translating it yields CASNVNARDTEAFF. V and J are TRBV6-5 and TRBJ1-1; tentative D call: TRBD1 (5 bases). This CDR3 contains 14 residues. Germline-derived CDR1 and CDR2 are MNHEY and SVGAGI. V dropped 7 bases and J dropped 3 bases, with 15 bases sitting between them.

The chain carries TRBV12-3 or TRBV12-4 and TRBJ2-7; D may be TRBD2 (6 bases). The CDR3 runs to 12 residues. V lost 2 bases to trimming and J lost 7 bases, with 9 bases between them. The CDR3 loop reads CASSLTRGEQYV. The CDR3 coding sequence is TGTGCCAGCAGTTTAACGCGGGGTGAGCAGTACGTC.

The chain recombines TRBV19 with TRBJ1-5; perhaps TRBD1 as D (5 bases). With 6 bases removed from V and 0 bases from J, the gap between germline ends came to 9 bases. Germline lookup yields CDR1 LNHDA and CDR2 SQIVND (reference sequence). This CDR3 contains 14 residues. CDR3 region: CASRTVSSNQPQHF. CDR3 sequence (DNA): TGTGCCAGTAGGACAGTCTCTAGCAATCAGCCCCAGCATTTT.

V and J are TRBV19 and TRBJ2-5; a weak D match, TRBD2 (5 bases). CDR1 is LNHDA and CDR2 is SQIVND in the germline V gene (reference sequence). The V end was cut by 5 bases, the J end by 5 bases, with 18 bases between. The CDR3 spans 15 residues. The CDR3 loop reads CASSPPHHPGETQYF. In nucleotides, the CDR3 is TGTGCCAGTAGTCCCCCCCATCACCCGGGGGAGACCCAGTACTTC.

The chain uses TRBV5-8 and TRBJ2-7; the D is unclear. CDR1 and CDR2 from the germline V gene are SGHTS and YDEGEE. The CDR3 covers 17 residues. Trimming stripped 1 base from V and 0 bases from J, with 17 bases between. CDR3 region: CASSLIPLIERSYEQYV. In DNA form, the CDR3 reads TGTGCCAGCAGCTTGATCCCCCTGATCGAGCGCTCCTACGAGCAGTACGTC.

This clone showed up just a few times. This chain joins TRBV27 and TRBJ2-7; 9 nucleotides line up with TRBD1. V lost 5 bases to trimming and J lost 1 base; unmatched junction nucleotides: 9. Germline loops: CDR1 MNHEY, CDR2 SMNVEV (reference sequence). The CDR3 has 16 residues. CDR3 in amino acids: CASSPAGTGNSYEQYV. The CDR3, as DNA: TGTGCCAGCAGTCCCGCCGGGACAGGGAATTCCTACGAGCAGTACGTC.

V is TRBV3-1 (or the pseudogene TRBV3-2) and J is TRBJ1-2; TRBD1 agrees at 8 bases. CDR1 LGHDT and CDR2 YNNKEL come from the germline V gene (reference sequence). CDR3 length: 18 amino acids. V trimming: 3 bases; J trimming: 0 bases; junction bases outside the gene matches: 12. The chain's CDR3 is CASSHPRTGRRANYGYTF. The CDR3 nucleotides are TGTGCCAGCAGCCACCCCCGGACAGGGCGAAGAGCTAACTATGGCTACACCTTC.

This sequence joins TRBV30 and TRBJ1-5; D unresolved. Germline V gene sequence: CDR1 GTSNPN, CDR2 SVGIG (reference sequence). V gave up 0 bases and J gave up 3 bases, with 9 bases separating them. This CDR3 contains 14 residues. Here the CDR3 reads CAWSVAGNNQPQHF. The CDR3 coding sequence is TGTGCCTGGAGTGTAGCGGGGAACAATCAGCCCCAGCATTTT.

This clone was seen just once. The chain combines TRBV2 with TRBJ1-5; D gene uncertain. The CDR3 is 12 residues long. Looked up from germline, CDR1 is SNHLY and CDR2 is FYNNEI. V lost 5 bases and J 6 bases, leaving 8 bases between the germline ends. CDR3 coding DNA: TGTGCCAGCAGTCCGTCTTTTCAGCCCCAGCATTTT. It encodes CASSPSFQPQHF.

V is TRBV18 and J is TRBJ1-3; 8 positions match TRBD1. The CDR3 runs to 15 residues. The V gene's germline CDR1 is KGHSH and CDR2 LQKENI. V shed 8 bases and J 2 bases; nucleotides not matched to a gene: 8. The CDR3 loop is CASNDRTGTGNTIYF. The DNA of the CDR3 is TGTGCCAGCAACGACCGGACAGGGACTGGAAACACCATATATTTT.

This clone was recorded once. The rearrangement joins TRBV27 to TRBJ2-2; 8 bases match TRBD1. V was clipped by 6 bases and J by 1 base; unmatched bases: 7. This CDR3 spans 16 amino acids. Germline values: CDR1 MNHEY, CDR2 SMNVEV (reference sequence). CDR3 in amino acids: CASRYPGTGNTGELFF. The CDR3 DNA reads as TGTGCCAGCAGATACCCCGGGACAGGGAACACCGGGGAGCTGTTTTTT.

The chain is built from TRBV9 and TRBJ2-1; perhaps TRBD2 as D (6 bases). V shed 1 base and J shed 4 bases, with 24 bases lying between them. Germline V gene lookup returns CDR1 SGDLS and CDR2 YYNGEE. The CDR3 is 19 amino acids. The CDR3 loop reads CASSVRSSPGLKDYNEQFF. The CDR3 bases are TGTGCCAGCAGCGTAAGGTCATCTCCGGGACTCAAAGATTACAATGAGCAGTTCTTC. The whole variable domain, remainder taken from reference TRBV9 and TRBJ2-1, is DSGVTQTPKHLITATGQRVTLRCSPRSGDLSVYWYQQSLDQGLQFLIQYYNGEERAKGNILERFSAQQFPDLHSELNLSSLELGDSALYFCASSVRSSPGLKDYNEQFFGPGTRLTVL.

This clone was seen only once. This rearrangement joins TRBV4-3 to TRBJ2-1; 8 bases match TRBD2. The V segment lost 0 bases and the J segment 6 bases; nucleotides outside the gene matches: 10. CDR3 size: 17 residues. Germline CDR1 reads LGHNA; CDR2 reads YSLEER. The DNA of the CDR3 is TGCGCCAGCAGCCAAGAAGGTAGCGGGGCCTCTTTCAATGAGCAGTTCTTC. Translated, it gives CASSQEGSGASFNEQFF.

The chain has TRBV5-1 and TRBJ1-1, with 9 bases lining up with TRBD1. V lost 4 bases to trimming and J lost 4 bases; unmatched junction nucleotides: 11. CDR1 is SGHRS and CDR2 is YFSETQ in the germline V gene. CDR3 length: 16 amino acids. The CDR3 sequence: CASSRDRAGVSTEAFF. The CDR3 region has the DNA TGCGCCAGCAGCCGGGACAGGGCGGGGGTGAGCACTGAAGCTTTCTTT. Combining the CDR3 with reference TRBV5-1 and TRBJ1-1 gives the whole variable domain KAGVTQTPRYLIKTRGQQVTLSCSPISGHRSVSWYQQTPGQGLQFLFEYFSETQRNKGNFPGRFSGRQFSNSRSEMNVSTLELGDSALYLCASSRDRAGVSTEAFFGQGTRLTVV.

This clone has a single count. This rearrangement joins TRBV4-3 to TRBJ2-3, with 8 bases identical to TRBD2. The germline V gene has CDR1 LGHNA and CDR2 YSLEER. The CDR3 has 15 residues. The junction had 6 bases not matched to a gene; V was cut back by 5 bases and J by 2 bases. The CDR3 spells CASSSGGRVTDTQYF. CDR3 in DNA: TGCGCCAGCAGCAGCGGGGGAAGGGTCACAGATACGCAGTATTTT.

The chain's CDR3 is CASSPHLAALDV. The CDR3 DNA is TGTGCCAGCAGCCCCCATTTGGCGGCCCTCGACGTC. The rearrangement joins TRBV7-9 to TRBJ2-7; D gene unclear. The CDR3 spans 12 residues. Germline V gene data show CDR1 as SEHNR and CDR2 as FQNEAQ (reference sequence).

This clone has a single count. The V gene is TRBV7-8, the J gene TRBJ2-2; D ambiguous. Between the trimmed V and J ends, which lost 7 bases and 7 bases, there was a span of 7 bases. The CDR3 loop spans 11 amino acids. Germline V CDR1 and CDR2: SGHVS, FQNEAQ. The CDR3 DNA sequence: TGTGCCAGCACCCGTTTCGGGGAGCTGTTTTTT. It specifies CASTRFGELFF.

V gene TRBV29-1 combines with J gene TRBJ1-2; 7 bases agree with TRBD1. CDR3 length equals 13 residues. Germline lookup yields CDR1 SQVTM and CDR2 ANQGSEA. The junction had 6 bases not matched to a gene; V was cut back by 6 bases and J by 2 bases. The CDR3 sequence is CSVGTAENYGYTF. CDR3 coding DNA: TGCAGCGTGGGGACAGCCGAGAACTATGGCTACACCTTC.

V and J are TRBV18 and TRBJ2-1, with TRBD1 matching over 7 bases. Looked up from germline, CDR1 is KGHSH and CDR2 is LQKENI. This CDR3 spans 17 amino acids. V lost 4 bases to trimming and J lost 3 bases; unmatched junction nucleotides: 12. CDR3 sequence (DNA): TGTGCCAGCTCACTATACACCCCGGGACAGAACTACAATGAGCAGTTCTTC. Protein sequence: CASSLYTPGQNYNEQFF.

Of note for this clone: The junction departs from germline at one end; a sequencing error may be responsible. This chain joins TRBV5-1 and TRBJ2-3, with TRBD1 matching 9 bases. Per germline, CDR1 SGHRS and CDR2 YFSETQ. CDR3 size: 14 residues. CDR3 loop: CASSYRGRTDTQYF. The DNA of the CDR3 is TGTGCCAGCAGCTACAGGGGGCGCACAGATACGCAGTATTTT.

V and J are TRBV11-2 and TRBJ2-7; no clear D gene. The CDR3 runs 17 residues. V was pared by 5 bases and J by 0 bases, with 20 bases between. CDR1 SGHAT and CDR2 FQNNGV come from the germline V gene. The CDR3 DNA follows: TGTGCCAGCAGCCCCGGTGTTAAGCGTTCGACCTCCTACGAGCAGTACGTC. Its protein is CASSPGVKRSTSYEQYV.

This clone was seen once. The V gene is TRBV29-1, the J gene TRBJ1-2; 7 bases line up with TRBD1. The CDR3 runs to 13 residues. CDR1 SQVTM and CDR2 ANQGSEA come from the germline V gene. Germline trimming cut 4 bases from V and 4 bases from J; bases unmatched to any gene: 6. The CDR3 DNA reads TGCAGCGTTGCCCAACAGGGGAGCTATGGCTACACCTTC. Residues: CSVAQQGSYGYTF.

CDR3 coding DNA: TGTGCCAGCAGCCGGGAGGGCCTAGCGGGAGGTAGAACGAATGAGCAGTTCTTC. This encodes CASSREGLAGGRTNEQFF. The J gene is TRBJ2-1, the V gene TRBV7-3, with 11 bases that match TRBD2. With V trimmed by 5 bases and J by 7 bases, 16 bases remained unmatched. Germline V CDR1 and CDR2: SGHTA, FQGTGA. The CDR3 contains 18 residues.

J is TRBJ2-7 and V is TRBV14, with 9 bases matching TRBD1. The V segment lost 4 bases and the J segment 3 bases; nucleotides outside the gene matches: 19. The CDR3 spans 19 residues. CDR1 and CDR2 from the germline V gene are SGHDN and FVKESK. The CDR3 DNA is TGTGCCAGCAGCCTCCTGGACAGGGGATTTTTCCTACTGCGCTACGAGCAGTACGTC. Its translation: CASSLLDRGFFLLRYEQYV.